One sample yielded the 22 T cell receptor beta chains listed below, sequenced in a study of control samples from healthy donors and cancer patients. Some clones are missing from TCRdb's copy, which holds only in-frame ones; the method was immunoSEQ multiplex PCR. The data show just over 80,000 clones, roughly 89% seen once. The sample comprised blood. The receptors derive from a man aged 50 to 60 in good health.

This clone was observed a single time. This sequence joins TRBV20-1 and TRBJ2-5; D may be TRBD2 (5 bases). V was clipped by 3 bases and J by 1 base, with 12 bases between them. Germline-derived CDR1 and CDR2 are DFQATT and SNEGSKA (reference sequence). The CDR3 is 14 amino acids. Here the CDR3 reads CSASEGGLQETQYF. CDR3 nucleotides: TGCAGTGCTAGTGAGGGCGGACTCCAAGAGACCCAGTACTTC.

The CDR3 nucleotides are TGTGCCAGCAGCTTGCCGAGGGCCCCTGAAGCTTTCTTT. Translation: CASSLPRAPEAFF. V usage is TRBV5-4 and J usage is TRBJ1-1; D is ambiguous. Germline V lookup: CDR1 SGHNT, CDR2 YYREEE (reference sequence). The ends were cut back, 1 base at V and 6 bases at J, with 10 bases in the middle. The CDR3 is 13 amino acids.

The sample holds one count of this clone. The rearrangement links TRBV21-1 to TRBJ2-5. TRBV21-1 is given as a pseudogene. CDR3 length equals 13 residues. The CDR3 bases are TGTGCCAGCAGCAAAGGACCGCAAGAGACCCAGTACTTC. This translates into CASSKGPQETQYF.

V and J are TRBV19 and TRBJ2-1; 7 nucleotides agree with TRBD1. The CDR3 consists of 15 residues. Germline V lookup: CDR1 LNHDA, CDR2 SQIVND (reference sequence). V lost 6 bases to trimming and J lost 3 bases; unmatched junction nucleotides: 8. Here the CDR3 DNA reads TGTGCCAGTAGCCTACAGGGGTCGATCTACAATGAGCAGTTCTTC. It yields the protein CASSLQGSIYNEQFF.

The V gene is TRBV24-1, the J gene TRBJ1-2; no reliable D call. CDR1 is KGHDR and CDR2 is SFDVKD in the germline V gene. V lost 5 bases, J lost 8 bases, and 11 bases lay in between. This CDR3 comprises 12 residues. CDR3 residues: CATSGSGEGYTF. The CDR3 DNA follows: TGTGCCACCAGTGGATCCGGGGAAGGCTACACCTTC.

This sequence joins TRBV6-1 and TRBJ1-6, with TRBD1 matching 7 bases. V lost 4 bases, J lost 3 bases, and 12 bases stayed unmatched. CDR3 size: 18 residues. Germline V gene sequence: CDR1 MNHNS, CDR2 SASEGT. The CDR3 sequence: CASSVRVPGDSYNSPLHF. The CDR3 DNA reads TGTGCCAGCAGTGTTAGGGTACCCGGGGACAGCTATAATTCACCCCTCCACTTT.

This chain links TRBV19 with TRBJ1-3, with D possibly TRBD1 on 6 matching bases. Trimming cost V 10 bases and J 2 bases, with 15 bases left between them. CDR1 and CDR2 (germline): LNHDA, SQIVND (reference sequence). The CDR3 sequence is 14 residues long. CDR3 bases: TGTGCCACCCGACGGGGGCATGCTGGAAACACCATATATTTT. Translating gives CATRRGHAGNTIYF.

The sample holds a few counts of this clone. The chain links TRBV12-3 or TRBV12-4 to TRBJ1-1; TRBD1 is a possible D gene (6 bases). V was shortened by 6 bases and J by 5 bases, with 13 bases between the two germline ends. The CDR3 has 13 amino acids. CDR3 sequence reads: CASSRRGETEAFF. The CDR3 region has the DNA TGTGCCAGCAGCCGTAGGGGGGAGACTGAAGCTTTCTTT.

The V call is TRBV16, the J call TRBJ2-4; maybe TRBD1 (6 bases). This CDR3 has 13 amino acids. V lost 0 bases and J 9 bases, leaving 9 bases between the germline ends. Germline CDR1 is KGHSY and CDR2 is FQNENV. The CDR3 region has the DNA TGTGCCAGCAGCCAATCCAGGGGAGTCATTCAGTACTTC. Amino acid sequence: CASSQSRGVIQYF.

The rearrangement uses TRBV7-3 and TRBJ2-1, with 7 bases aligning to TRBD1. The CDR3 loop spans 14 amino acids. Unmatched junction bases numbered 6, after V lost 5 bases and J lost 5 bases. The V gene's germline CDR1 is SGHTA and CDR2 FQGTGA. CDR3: CASSRRTGNNEQFF. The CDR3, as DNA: TGTGCCAGCAGCCGACGGACAGGAAACAATGAGCAGTTCTTC.

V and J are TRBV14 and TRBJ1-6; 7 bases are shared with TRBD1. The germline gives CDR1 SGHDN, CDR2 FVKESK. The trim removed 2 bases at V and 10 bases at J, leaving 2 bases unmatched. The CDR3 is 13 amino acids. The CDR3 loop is CASSQTGASPLHF. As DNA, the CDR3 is TGTGCCAGCAGCCAAACAGGGGCCTCACCCCTCCACTTT.

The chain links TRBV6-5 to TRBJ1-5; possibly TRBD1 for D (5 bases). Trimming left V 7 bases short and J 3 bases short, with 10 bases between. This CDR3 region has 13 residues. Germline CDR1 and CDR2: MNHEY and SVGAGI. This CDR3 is CASNRQYNQPQHF. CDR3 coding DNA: TGTGCCAGCAACCGACAGTACAATCAGCCCCAGCATTTT.

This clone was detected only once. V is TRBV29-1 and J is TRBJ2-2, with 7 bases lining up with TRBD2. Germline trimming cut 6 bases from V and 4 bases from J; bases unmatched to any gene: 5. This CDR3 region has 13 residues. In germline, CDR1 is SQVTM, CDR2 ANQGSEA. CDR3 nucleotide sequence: TGCAGCGTGGGGGGGGACCTCACCGGGGAGCTGTTTTTT. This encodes CSVGGDLTGELFF.

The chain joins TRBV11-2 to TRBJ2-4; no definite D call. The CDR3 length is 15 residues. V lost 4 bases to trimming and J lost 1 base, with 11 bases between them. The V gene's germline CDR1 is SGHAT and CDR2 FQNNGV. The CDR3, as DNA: TGTGCCAGCAGCTCCGACCTCGAGGCCAAAAACATTCAGTACTTC. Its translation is CASSSDLEAKNIQYF.

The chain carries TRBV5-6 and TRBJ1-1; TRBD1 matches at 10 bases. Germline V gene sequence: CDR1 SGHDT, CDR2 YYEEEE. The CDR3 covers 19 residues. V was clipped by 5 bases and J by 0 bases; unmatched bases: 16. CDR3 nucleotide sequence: TGTGCCAGCAGGCGAGCTCCCGGGACAGGGGATCAATTGAACACTGAAGCTTTCTTT. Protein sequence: CASRRAPGTGDQLNTEAFF.

CDR3 protein: CASSKPGEGRGYTF. The CDR3 region has the DNA TGTGCCAGCAGTAAACCGGGAGAGGGGCGAGGCTACACCTTC. The V call is TRBV27, the J call TRBJ1-2, with D possibly matching TRBD1 (5 bases). CDR3 length: 14 amino acids. Germline V CDR1 and CDR2: MNHEY, SMNVEV (reference sequence). V gave up 5 bases and J gave up 8 bases, with 18 bases separating them.

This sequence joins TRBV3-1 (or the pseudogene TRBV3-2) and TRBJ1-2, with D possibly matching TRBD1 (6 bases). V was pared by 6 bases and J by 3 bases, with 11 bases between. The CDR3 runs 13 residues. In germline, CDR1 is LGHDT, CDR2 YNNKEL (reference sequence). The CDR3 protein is CASSPTGDYGYTF. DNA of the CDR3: TGTGCCAGCAGTCCGACAGGCGACTATGGCTACACCTTC.

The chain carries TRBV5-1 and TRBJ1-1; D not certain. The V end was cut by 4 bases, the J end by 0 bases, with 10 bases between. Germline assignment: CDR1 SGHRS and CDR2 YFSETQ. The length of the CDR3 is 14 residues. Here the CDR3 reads CASSPGLLNTEAFF. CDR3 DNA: TGCGCCAGCAGCCCGGGCCTACTGAACACTGAAGCTTTCTTT.

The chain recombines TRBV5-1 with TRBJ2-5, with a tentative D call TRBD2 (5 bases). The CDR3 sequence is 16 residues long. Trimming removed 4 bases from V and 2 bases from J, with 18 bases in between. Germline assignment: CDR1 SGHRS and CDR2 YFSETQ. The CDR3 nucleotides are TGCGCCAGCAGCCTGGACTTTGCGGTTCTACAAGAGACCCAGTACTTC. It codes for CASSLDFAVLQETQYF.

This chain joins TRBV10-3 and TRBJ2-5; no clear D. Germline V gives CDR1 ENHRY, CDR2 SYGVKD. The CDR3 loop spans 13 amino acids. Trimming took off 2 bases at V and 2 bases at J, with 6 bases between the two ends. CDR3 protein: CAISEDKQETQYF. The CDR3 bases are TGTGCCATCAGTGAGGACAAACAAGAGACCCAGTACTTC.

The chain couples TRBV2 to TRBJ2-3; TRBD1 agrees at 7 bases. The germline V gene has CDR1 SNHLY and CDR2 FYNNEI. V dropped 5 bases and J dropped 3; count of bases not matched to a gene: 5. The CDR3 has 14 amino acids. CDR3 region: CASSSEGATDTQYF. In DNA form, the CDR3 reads TGTGCCAGCAGTTCTGAGGGGGCTACAGATACGCAGTATTTT.

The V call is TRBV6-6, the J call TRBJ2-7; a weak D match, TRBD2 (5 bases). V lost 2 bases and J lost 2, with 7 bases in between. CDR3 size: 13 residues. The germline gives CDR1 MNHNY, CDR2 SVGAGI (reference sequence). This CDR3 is CASSYPGTYEQYF. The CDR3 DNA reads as TGTGCCAGCAGTTACCCGGGGACCTACGAGCAGTACTTC.